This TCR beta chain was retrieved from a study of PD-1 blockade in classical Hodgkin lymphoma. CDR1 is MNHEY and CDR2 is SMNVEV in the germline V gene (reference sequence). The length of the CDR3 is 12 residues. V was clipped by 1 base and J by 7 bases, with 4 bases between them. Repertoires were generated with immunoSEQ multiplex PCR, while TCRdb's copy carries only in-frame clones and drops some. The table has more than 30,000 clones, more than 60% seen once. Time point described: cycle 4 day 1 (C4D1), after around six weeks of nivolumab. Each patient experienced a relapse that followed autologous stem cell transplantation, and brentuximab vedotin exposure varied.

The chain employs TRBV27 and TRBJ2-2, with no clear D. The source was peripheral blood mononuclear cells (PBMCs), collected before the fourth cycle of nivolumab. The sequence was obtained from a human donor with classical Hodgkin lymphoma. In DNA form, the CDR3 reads TGTGCCAGCAGTTTATTCGACGGGGAGCTGTTTTTT. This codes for CASSLFDGELFF.